Below are 28 T cell receptor beta chains sequenced from a single sample in a study of T-cell reconstitution after alpha-beta-depleted transplantation in children. During its preparation, the TCRbeta library received unique molecular identifiers. TCRdb analysed the PCR reads with MiXCR anew, one entry per CDR3 protein. The sample records fewer than 150,000 distinct CDR3 sequences, around 9.8% being singletons. The sequencing here drew on PBMCs, mostly from graft donor cells, taken 180 days after TCRalphabeta/CD19-depleted stem cell transplant. Receptors were obtained from a girl younger than two who had a stem cell transplant for combined immunodeficiency, so the T cells may come from the graft donor.

The rearrangement uses TRBV10-3 and TRBJ2-7; TRBD1 matches 7 bases. This CDR3 has 12 amino acids. Trimming at V came to 6 bases and at J to 7 bases, leaving 6 bases not matched to a gene. The germline V gene has CDR1 ENHRY and CDR2 SYGVKD. The CDR3, as DNA: TGTGCCATCAGGGACAGGATGAGGGAGCAGTACTTC. The encoded protein is CAIRDRMREQYF.

This clonotype has more than one count but fewer than ten. This sequence joins TRBV11-3 and TRBJ2-7; 11 nucleotides align to TRBD2. The length of the CDR3 is 15 residues. V shed 5 bases, J shed 2 bases, and the junction held 5 bases outside the gene matches. Germline-derived CDR1 and CDR2 are SGHNT and YENEEA. CDR3: CASSLGGLAAYEQYF. CDR3 DNA: TGTGCCAGCAGCCTAGGGGGACTAGCGGCCTACGAGCAGTACTTC.

This clonotype was counted a few times. One junction end disagrees with the germline gene, perhaps due to a read error. This chain uses TRBV30 with TRBJ2-5; 8 bases are shared with TRBD1. Germline lookup yields CDR1 GTSNPN and CDR2 SVGIG (reference sequence). The CDR3 is 11 residues long. CDR3 bases: TGTGCCTGGAGGGAGGACAGGGTCTATCGCTTC. Translating gives CAWREDRVYRF.

This clonotype has just a few counts. This chain uses TRBV7-2 with TRBJ1-6, with 7 bases that match TRBD1. Germline CDR1 reads SGHTA; CDR2 reads FQGNSA. J gave up 13 bases and V 4 bases, and 13 bases lay outside the gene matches. This CDR3 spans 15 amino acids. This CDR3 reads CASSSLGGGVSPLHF. The CDR3 DNA sequence: TGTGCCAGCAGCTCCCTGGGAGGGGGCGTTTCCCCCCTCCACTTT. Looking up the rest from reference TRBV7-2 and TRBJ1-6 gives the full variable domain: GAGVSQSPSNKVTEKGKDVELRCDPISGHTALYWYRQSLGQGLEFLIYFQGNSAPDKSGLPSDRFSAERTGGSVSTLTIQRTQQEDSAVYLCASSSLGGGVSPLHFGNGTRLTVT.

This clonotype turned up a few times. V usage is TRBV29-1 and J usage is TRBJ2-1, with 8 bases fitting TRBD2. CDR1 is SQVTM and CDR2 is ANQGSEA in the germline V gene. The CDR3 loop spans 15 amino acids. With V trimmed by 3 bases and J by 6 bases, 10 bases remained unmatched. CDR3 protein: CSVEGLEDASNEQFF. CDR3 DNA sequence: TGCAGCGTTGAGGGACTAGAAGATGCAAGCAATGAGCAGTTCTTC.

The rearrangement links TRBV5-8 to TRBJ2-1, with 9 nucleotides matching TRBD1. CDR3 length equals 15 residues. From germline, CDR1 is SGHTS and CDR2 YDEGEE. V was pared by 2 bases and J by 10 bases, with 10 bases of the junction left unmatched. DNA of the CDR3: TGTGCCAGCAGCTTCAGGACAGGGGCCCTGAGGGAGCAGTTCTTC. It translates to CASSFRTGALREQFF.

At least ten counts were recorded for this clonotype. The chain couples TRBV5-5 to TRBJ2-3; tentatively, D is TRBD2 (6 bases). Trimming shortened V by 1 base and J by 6 bases, and 12 bases separated the two germline ends. Per germline, CDR1 SGHKS and CDR2 YYEKEE (reference sequence). CDR3 length: 14 residues. The CDR3 DNA reads TGTGCCAGCAGCTTGCCCGGCAGCGGGGATACGCAGTATTTT. Translated, it gives CASSLPGSGDTQYF.

This clonotype has just a few counts. The chain links TRBV10-3 to TRBJ2-5; a weak D match, TRBD1 (5 bases). CDR1 is ENHRY, CDR2 SYGVKD, per germline. With 11 bases removed from V and 0 bases from J, the gap between germline ends came to 13 bases. This CDR3 region has 13 residues. The CDR3 DNA reads TGTGCCTCAAAACAGGAGTACCAAGAGACCCAGTACTTC. Protein product: CASKQEYQETQYF.

In regard to this clonotype: This may stem from a read error, because a much larger clone lies one nucleotide away. The chain couples TRBV28 to TRBJ2-3; D assignment may be TRBD1 or TRBD2 (7 bases each). V was cut by 3 bases and J by 6 bases, with 25 bases left in between. The CDR3 is made up of 18 amino acids. From germline, CDR1 is MDHEN and CDR2 SYDVKM. In DNA, the CDR3 is TGTGCCAGCAGTTTGCTTACTGATGGGGGAGGGGGCCGGGATACGCAGTATTTT. This codes for CASSLLTDGGGGRDTQYF.

This clonotype turned up a few times. In nucleotides, the CDR3 is TGCAGTGCTAGAGCTCGTGGGGCCGGGGAGCTGTTTTTT. This gives the protein CSARARGAGELFF. The V call is TRBV20-1, the J call TRBJ2-2; D is unresolved. The V end lost 1 base, the J end lost 6 bases, and 9 bases lay between the germline ends. Germline assignment: CDR1 DFQATT and CDR2 SNEGSKA (reference sequence). CDR3 size: 13 residues.

This clonotype has a handful of counts. The chain has TRBV9 and TRBJ2-3; 7 nucleotides agree with TRBD1. V was clipped by 4 bases and J by 3 bases; unmatched bases: 5. This CDR3 is built from 14 residues. Germline V gene lookup returns CDR1 SGDLS and CDR2 YYNGEE. The CDR3 reads CASSPRQGTDTQYF. The CDR3 DNA reads TGTGCCAGCAGCCCCCGACAGGGAACAGATACGCAGTATTTT.

A few counts support this clonotype. The chain recombines TRBV6-2 or TRBV6-3 with TRBJ1-5; 7 positions agree with TRBD1. The CDR3 is made up of 15 amino acids. The ends lost 5 bases at V and 4 bases at J; junction bases unmatched: 8. Germline loops: CDR1 MNHEY, CDR2 SVGEGT. The DNA of the CDR3 is TGTGCCAGCAGTCCTGACAGGGCTGGGAATCAGCCCCAGCATTTT. It specifies CASSPDRAGNQPQHF.

This clonotype has just a few counts. The CDR3 nucleotides read TGCGCCAGCAGCCAAGATCCCGGGACAGGGTTCTACGAGCAGTACTTC. Translation gives CASSQDPGTGFYEQYF. The rearrangement links TRBV4-3 to TRBJ2-7; TRBD1 agrees at 9 bases. The V segment lost 0 bases and the J segment 3 bases; nucleotides outside the gene matches: 6. CDR1 is LGHNA and CDR2 is YSLEER in the germline V gene. The CDR3 covers 16 residues.

This clonotype was counted between two and nine times. The chain employs TRBV7-2 and TRBJ2-5, with 7 bases fitting TRBD2. Germline V gene data show CDR1 as SGHTA and CDR2 as FQGNSA. The length of the CDR3 is 15 residues. J lost 5 bases, V lost 5 bases, and 11 bases had no gene match. The CDR3 bases are TGTGCCAGCAGCCGCCCTAGCGGAGGGAGGGAGACCCAGTACTTC. This encodes CASSRPSGGRETQYF.

This clonotype has ten or more counts. The chain employs TRBV18 and TRBJ2-5; no definite D call. There are 13 residues in the CDR3. V gave up 3 bases and J gave up 2 bases, with 7 bases separating them. CDR1 and CDR2 from the germline V gene are KGHSH and LQKENI. The CDR3 spells CASSPGTQETQYF. The CDR3 nucleotides are TGTGCCAGCTCACCGGGCACACAAGAGACCCAGTACTTC.

This clonotype was seen only a few times. The CDR3 DNA sequence: TGTGCCACCAACCGAGCCGGAGCGGAGAAAGCTTTCTTT. Amino acids: CATNRAGAEKAFF. The V and J genes are TRBV10-3 and TRBJ1-1; unclear D gene. The CDR3 loop spans 13 amino acids. Trimming removed 10 bases at V and 9 bases at J, with 21 bases between. The germline V gene encodes CDR1 ENHRY and CDR2 SYGVKD.

Here the CDR3 DNA reads TGCAGTGCTAGGGGGGACAGGGACGGACAGCCCCAGCATTTT. It specifies CSARGDRDGQPQHF. This sequence joins TRBV20-1 and TRBJ1-5, with 9 nucleotides matching TRBD1. Looked up from germline, CDR1 is DFQATT and CDR2 is SNEGSKA (reference sequence). The ends lost 3 bases at V and 7 bases at J; junction bases unmatched: 7. This CDR3 spans 14 amino acids.

This clonotype was detected a few times. This chain links TRBV4-3 with TRBJ1-2, with a possible D match to TRBD1 (5 bases). Deletions cut 0 bases from V and 4 bases from J, with 15 bases between. The germline gives CDR1 LGHNA, CDR2 YSLEER. The CDR3 has 16 amino acids. CDR3 coding DNA: TGCGCCAGCAGCCAAGATACCGGGCAGGGAGCCTATGGCTACACCTTC. Its protein is CASSQDTGQGAYGYTF.

This clonotype was seen more than once but under ten times. V gene TRBV18 combines with J gene TRBJ2-5, with D possibly matching TRBD2 (6 bases). V shed 0 bases and J shed 4 bases, with 6 bases lying between them. CDR1 and CDR2 (germline): KGHSH, LQKENI. CDR3 length: 13 residues. CDR3: CASSPPGGETQYF. CDR3 sequence (DNA): TGTGCCAGCTCACCACCGGGGGGAGAGACCCAGTACTTC. Full variable domain (remainder filled in from reference TRBV18 and TRBJ2-5): NAGVMQNPRHLVRRRGQEARLRCSPMKGHSHVYWYRQLPEEGLKFMVYLQKENIIDESGMPKERFSAEFPKEGPSILRIQQVVRGDSAAYFCASSPPGGETQYFGPGTRLLVL.

This clonotype was detected only a few times. The chain carries TRBV11-2 and TRBJ2-4; possibly TRBD2 for D (7 bases). V was cut by 0 bases and J by 0 bases, with 15 bases left in between. Germline lookup yields CDR1 SGHAT and CDR2 FQNNGV. This CDR3 is built from 18 residues. CDR3 DNA: TGTGCCAGCAGCTTAGAGAGGGGGACTACTTTAGCCAAAAACATTCAGTACTTC. This translates into CASSLERGTTLAKNIQYF.

As to this clonotype: Germline and junction disagree at one end, which may indicate a read error. The chain uses TRBV25-1 and TRBJ2-7; 7 bases are shared with TRBD1. CDR1 and CDR2 from the germline V gene are MGHDK and SYGVNS. The CDR3 consists of 18 residues. CDR3 sequence (DNA): TGTGCCAGCAGACATAGTGAGGGGGCCCGGCCCATCTCCTACAAGCAGTACTTC. Protein: CASRHSEGARPISYKQYF.

This clonotype was seen repeatedly, ten times or more. The chain employs TRBV12-3 or TRBV12-4 and TRBJ2-7; 9 bases are a match to TRBD1. This CDR3 comprises 15 residues. V trimming: 6 bases; J trimming: 3 bases; junction bases outside the gene matches: 9. CDR3 amino acids: CASSPLGQGIYEQYF. The DNA for the CDR3 is TGTGCCAGCAGCCCCCTCGGACAGGGGATCTACGAGCAGTACTTC.

This clonotype showed up just a few times. The chain recombines TRBV5-1 with TRBJ2-5; D remains ambiguous. Trimming left V 1 base short and J 7 bases short, with 11 bases between. CDR1 and CDR2 from the germline V gene are SGHRS and YFSETQ. The CDR3 totals 13 residues. The DNA for the CDR3 is TGCGCCAGCAGCTTGCTGGTTCTGGGGACCCAGTACTTC. It specifies CASSLLVLGTQYF.

This clonotype was seen only a few times. This sequence joins TRBV9 and TRBJ2-2; 11 bases match TRBD2. V shed 3 bases and J 7 bases; nucleotides not matched to a gene: 14. Per the germline V gene, CDR1 is SGDLS and CDR2 is YYNGEE. This CDR3 is built from 18 residues. This chain's CDR3 is CASSAGTSGVGTNGELFF. The CDR3 DNA reads TGTGCCAGCAGCGCCGGGACTAGCGGAGTTGGGACCAACGGGGAGCTGTTTTTT.

The chain employs TRBV6-6 and TRBJ2-1, with 9 bases that match TRBD2. CDR3 length: 13 amino acids. J gave up 2 bases and V 8 bases, and 1 base lay outside the gene matches. The germline V gene has CDR1 MNHNY and CDR2 SVGAGI (reference sequence). The CDR3 coding sequence is TGTGCCAGCGGGACTAGCCCCTACAATGAGCAGTTCTTC. Its translation: CASGTSPYNEQFF.

The genes are TRBV20-1 and TRBJ2-1; possible D gene TRBD2, 7 bases. Between the trimmed V and J ends, which lost 0 bases and 8 bases, there was a span of 17 bases. CDR1 is DFQATT and CDR2 is SNEGSKA in the germline V gene (reference sequence). The CDR3 runs 15 residues. DNA of the CDR3: TGCAGTGCTAGAGATGGGAGGGGGGGCCGCGATGAGCAGTTCTTC. Amino acids: CSARDGRGGRDEQFF.

The rearrangement uses TRBV20-1 and TRBJ2-6; the D is unclear. Trimming removed 6 bases from V and 0 bases from J, with 9 bases in between. CDR3 size: 14 residues. Germline assignment: CDR1 DFQATT and CDR2 SNEGSKA (reference sequence). The CDR3 reads CSAIVSSGANVLTF. The CDR3 bases are TGCAGTGCAATCGTGAGCTCTGGGGCCAACGTCCTGACTTTC.

V is TRBV13 and J is TRBJ2-1; no definite D call. CDR3 length equals 18 residues. Germline CDR1 is PRHDT and CDR2 is FYEKMQ (reference sequence). Trimming stripped 5 bases from V and 3 bases from J, with 23 bases between. The CDR3 loop is CASSHPSLPSNLYNEQFF. The CDR3 region has the DNA TGTGCCAGCAGCCACCCGTCCTTGCCGTCAAACCTCTACAATGAGCAGTTCTTC.